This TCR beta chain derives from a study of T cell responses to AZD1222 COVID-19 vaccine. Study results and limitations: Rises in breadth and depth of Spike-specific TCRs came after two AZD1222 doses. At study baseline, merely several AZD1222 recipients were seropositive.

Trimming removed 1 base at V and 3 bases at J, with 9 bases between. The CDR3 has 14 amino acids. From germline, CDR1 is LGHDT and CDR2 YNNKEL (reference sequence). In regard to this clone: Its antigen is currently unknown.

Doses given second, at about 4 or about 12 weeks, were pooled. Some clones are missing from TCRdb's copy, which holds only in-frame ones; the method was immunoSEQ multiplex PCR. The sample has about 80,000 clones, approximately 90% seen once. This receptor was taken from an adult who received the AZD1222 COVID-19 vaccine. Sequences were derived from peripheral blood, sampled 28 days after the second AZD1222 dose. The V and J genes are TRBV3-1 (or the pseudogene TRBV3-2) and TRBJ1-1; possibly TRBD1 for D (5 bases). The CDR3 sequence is CASSQVRGYTEAFF. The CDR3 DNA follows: TGTGCCAGCAGCCAAGTAAGGGGATACACTGAAGCTTTCTTT.